These 21 T cell receptor beta chains were sequenced from one sample in a study of blood T cell repertoires in COVID-19. Clones were read by immunoSEQ multiplex PCR, and TCRdb kept only the in-frame ones, dropping some. Of 250,000 to 350,000 clones in the sample, about four fifths are singletons; the top ten hold almost 1.5%. The specimen sequenced was peripheral blood. The source of these receptors is a human donor with COVID-19, enrolled during active disease. The donor label of this sample is uncertain.

The J gene is TRBJ1-1, the V gene TRBV19, with 9 bases identical to TRBD1. The trim removed 5 bases at V and 11 bases at J, leaving 6 bases unmatched. The CDR3 runs 12 residues. Germline V gene data show CDR1 as LNHDA and CDR2 as SQIVND (reference sequence). As DNA, the CDR3 is TGTGCCAGTAGTCCCAGACAGGGGGAGGCTTTCTTT. Its protein product is CASSPRQGEAFF.

This clone showed up just a few times. The genes are TRBV28 and TRBJ1-1, with a weak D call TRBD1 (6 bases). Trimming cost V 4 bases and J 0 bases, with 9 bases left between them. Germline V gene data show CDR1 as MDHEN and CDR2 as SYDVKM. CDR3 length: 14 residues. CDR3 sequence reads: CASSSDSMNTEAFF. CDR3 bases: TGTGCCAGCAGTTCGGACAGCATGAACACTGAAGCTTTCTTT. Full variable domain (remainder filled in from reference TRBV28 and TRBJ1-1): DVKVTQSSRYLVKRTGEKVFLECVQDMDHENMFWYRQDPGLGLRLIYFSYDVKMKEKGDIPEGYSVSREKKERFSLILESASTNQTSMYLCASSSDSMNTEAFFGQGTRLTVV.

The chain is built from TRBV7-2 and TRBJ2-3; possible D gene TRBD1, 6 bases. Between the trimmed V and J ends, which lost 2 bases and 5 bases, there was a span of 8 bases. CDR3 length: 13 amino acids. The germline CDR1 and CDR2 sequences are SGHTA and FQGNSA. This chain's CDR3 is CASSLQDRDTQYF. CDR3 bases: TGTGCCAGCAGCTTACAGGACAGAGATACGCAGTATTTT.

Only one count was recorded for this clone. The rearrangement links TRBV11-2 to TRBJ2-1; D gene ambiguous. Germline CDR1 is SGHAT and CDR2 is FQNNGV. V lost 2 bases and J lost 0, with 8 bases in between. There are 15 residues in the CDR3. The CDR3 DNA is TGTGCCAGCAGCTTATCTGATAGCTCCTACAATGAGCAGTTCTTC. Translated, it gives CASSLSDSSYNEQFF.

This clone occurred once. V is TRBV5-1 and J is TRBJ2-7, with 8 bases lining up with TRBD1. This CDR3 has 13 amino acids. V dropped 7 bases and J dropped 5; count of bases not matched to a gene: 8. Germline V gene sequence: CDR1 SGHRS, CDR2 YFSETQ. The CDR3 spells CASRRSGGHEQYF. As DNA, the CDR3 is TGCGCCAGCCGGAGGTCAGGGGGCCACGAGCAGTACTTC.

This clone was recorded once. The J gene is TRBJ1-1, the V gene TRBV18; possible D gene TRBD1, 5 bases. There are 15 residues in the CDR3. From germline, CDR1 is KGHSH and CDR2 LQKENI. V was cut by 2 bases and J by 3 bases, with 13 bases left in between. The CDR3 sequence: CASSPGSGGDTEAFF. CDR3 sequence (DNA): TGTGCCAGCTCACCAGGATCGGGGGGGGACACTGAAGCTTTCTTT.

This clone was detected only a few times. This chain uses TRBV7-9 with TRBJ2-3; 9 bases are a match to TRBD2. Germline V gene sequence: CDR1 SEHNR, CDR2 FQNEAQ (reference sequence). This CDR3 spans 16 amino acids. V lost 5 bases and J lost 2; bases outside the gene matches: 8. In DNA, the CDR3 is TGTGCCAGCAGCCCCCCACTAGCGGGCCTCACAGATACGCAGTATTTT. It codes for CASSPPLAGLTDTQYF.

The chain combines TRBV6-2 or TRBV6-3 with TRBJ2-7, with 8 positions matching TRBD1. Germline CDR1 reads MNHEY; CDR2 reads SVGEGT. This CDR3 spans 13 amino acids. V lost 5 bases and J lost 3; bases outside the gene matches: 3. CDR3 in DNA: TGTGCCAGCAGTCAGACAGGGGACTACGAGCAGTACTTC. It specifies CASSQTGDYEQYF.

The rearrangement uses TRBV4-3 and TRBJ1-5, with 7 nucleotides matching TRBD1. CDR1 and CDR2 (germline): LGHNA, YSLEER. With V trimmed by 0 bases and J by 4 bases, 6 bases remained unmatched. The CDR3 sequence is 16 residues long. Written as DNA, the CDR3 is TGCGCCAGCAGCCAAGATACGGGGACAGTTAATCAGCCCCAGCATTTT. Translating it yields CASSQDTGTVNQPQHF.

This clone was picked up a small number of times. The chain has TRBV4-1 and TRBJ2-7, with D possibly matching TRBD2 (7 bases). The germline V gene has CDR1 MGHRA and CDR2 YSYEKL. The CDR3 runs to 16 residues. Trimming took off 0 bases at V and 6 bases at J, with 18 bases between the two ends. Here the CDR3 reads CASSQDRGAPMAEQYF. CDR3 nucleotides: TGCGCCAGCAGCCAAGATCGGGGGGCCCCTATGGCCGAGCAGTACTTC.

A remark on this clone: In the same sample, other DNA sequences code for this CDR3. The rearrangement links TRBV12-5 to TRBJ2-7; the match to TRBD1 covers 9 bases. The CDR3 has 16 residues. V gave up 0 bases and J gave up 2 bases; unmatched junction bases: 5. The germline gives CDR1 LGHNT, CDR2 FRNRAP. CDR3 region: CASGLVLGQGPYEQYF. CDR3 coding DNA: TGTGCTAGTGGTTTGGTACTGGGACAGGGTCCCTACGAGCAGTACTTC.

The V gene is TRBV3-1 (or the pseudogene TRBV3-2), the J gene TRBJ1-5; D unresolved. Trimming left V 1 base short and J 6 bases short, with 13 bases between. The CDR3 runs 15 residues. Germline lookup yields CDR1 LGHDT and CDR2 YNNKEL (reference sequence). The CDR3 DNA sequence: TGTGCCAGCAGCCAAGTCATCGGGGAACGTCAGCCCCAGCATTTT. Translating gives CASSQVIGERQPQHF.

The chain carries TRBV5-1 and TRBJ2-3; D is perhaps TRBD1 (6 bases). CDR1 is SGHRS, CDR2 YFSETQ, per germline. This CDR3 contains 16 residues. Deletions cut 4 bases from V and 4 bases from J, with 19 bases between. DNA for the CDR3: TGCGCCAGCAGCATGTACCTCGACAGGATTGCAGATACGCAGTATTTT. Translation: CASSMYLDRIADTQYF.

The V gene is TRBV6-2 or TRBV6-3, the J gene TRBJ1-5, with a tentative D call TRBD1 (5 bases). The CDR3 is made up of 16 amino acids. The ends were cut back, 5 bases at V and 3 bases at J, with 17 bases in the middle. The germline V gene encodes CDR1 MNHEY and CDR2 SVGEGT. Here the CDR3 reads CASSSHRGGYNQPQHF. In DNA, the CDR3 is TGTGCCAGCAGTAGCCACCGGGGGGGGTACAATCAGCCCCAGCATTTT.

The CDR3, as DNA: TGTGCCAGCAGCGAGACTAGCGGGAGGGCCGGGGCCCAGTACTTC. Protein product: CASSETSGRAGAQYF. The chain uses TRBV7-2 and TRBJ2-5, with 14 bases fitting TRBD2. V shed 5 bases, J shed 9 bases, and the junction held 8 bases outside the gene matches. Germline V CDR1 and CDR2: SGHTA, FQGNSA. The CDR3 has 15 residues. The full variable domain, completed using reference TRBV7-2 and TRBJ2-5, is GAGVSQSPSNKVTEKGKDVELRCDPISGHTALYWYRQSLGQGLEFLIYFQGNSAPDKSGLPSDRFSAERTGGSVSTLTIQRTQQEDSAVYLCASSETSGRAGAQYFGPGTRLLVL.

This clone was recorded only once. The gene calls are TRBV10-1 and TRBJ2-6; 8 nucleotides line up with TRBD1. CDR1 is WNHNN, CDR2 SYGVQD, per germline (reference sequence). V lost 6 bases, J lost 1 base, and 11 bases stayed unmatched. The CDR3 covers 18 residues. Written as DNA, the CDR3 is TGCGCCAGCAGCTTTCCCGGGACAGGAGATTCTGGGGCCAACGTCCTGACTTTC. This translates into CASSFPGTGDSGANVLTF.

V usage is TRBV28 and J usage is TRBJ1-4; 9 positions match TRBD1. The J segment lost 7 bases and the V segment lost 6 bases, leaving 9 bases of the junction unmatched. This CDR3 region has 15 residues. Germline CDR1 and CDR2: MDHEN and SYDVKM. The CDR3 loop reads CASSQKQGAGEKLFF. The CDR3 DNA is TGTGCCAGCAGCCAAAAACAGGGGGCGGGTGAAAAACTGTTTTTT.

This chain connects TRBV5-5 to TRBJ2-7, with 11 nucleotides matching TRBD2. The CDR3 loop spans 15 amino acids. Looked up from germline, CDR1 is SGHKS and CDR2 is YYEKEE (reference sequence). The V gene end was trimmed by 3 bases and the J gene end by 3 bases; junction bases not matched to a gene: 5. CDR3 amino acids: CASSWGTSGVYEQYF. The CDR3 DNA reads TGTGCCAGCAGCTGGGGGACTAGCGGAGTCTACGAGCAGTACTTC.

The chain carries TRBV29-1 and TRBJ2-1; 9 nucleotides agree with TRBD1. Per germline, CDR1 SQVTM and CDR2 ANQGSEA. With 3 bases clipped from V and 2 bases from J, the junction kept 2 bases outside the gene matches. The CDR3 is 14 residues long. CDR3 DNA sequence: TGCAGCGTTGATGGACAGGGGACCTACAATGAGCAGTTCTTC. This translates into CSVDGQGTYNEQFF.

Concerning this clone itself: This sample includes further DNA sequences coding for the same CDR3. This chain links TRBV18 with TRBJ1-1, with D possibly being TRBD1 (6 bases). CDR1 and CDR2 (germline): KGHSH, LQKENI. Trimming shortened V by 3 bases and J by 4 bases, and 6 bases separated the two germline ends. The CDR3 is 12 residues long. CDR3 sequence reads: CASSPGATEAFF. The CDR3 DNA is TGTGCCAGCTCACCGGGGGCCACTGAAGCTTTCTTT. Combining the CDR3 with reference TRBV18 and TRBJ1-1 gives the whole variable domain NAGVMQNPRHLVRRRGQEARLRCSPMKGHSHVYWYRQLPEEGLKFMVYLQKENIIDESGMPKERFSAEFPKEGPSILRIQQVVRGDSAAYFCASSPGATEAFFGQGTRLTVV.

This chain joins TRBV7-9 and TRBJ2-7, with 8 positions matching TRBD2. There are 15 residues in the CDR3. Germline V CDR1 and CDR2: SEHNR, FQNEAQ (reference sequence). V lost 1 base and J lost 2; bases outside the gene matches: 4. In nucleotides, the CDR3 is TGTGCCAGCAGCTTAGTAACGGGGGGGACCTACGAGCAGTACTTC. This translates into CASSLVTGGTYEQYF.